The TCR beta chain under discussion was sequenced for a study of identical twins. Study-level points and caveats: Out-of-frame alpha sequences shared between twins exhibited an excess of low generation probability. The study found that models underestimated out-of-frame TCR alpha sharing in monozygotic twins.

Concerning this clonotype itself: What it binds is unknown.

The authors used template switching to add a universal primer site and gave cDNA unique molecular identifiers. TCRdb independently ran MiXCR on the 5' RACE reads; one entry per CDR3 protein. The profile shows approximately 230,000 distinct CDR3 sequences, approximately 5.9% of them singletons. CDR1 is SGHTA, CDR2 FQGNSA, per germline. Losses at the gene ends were 0 bases for V and 2 bases for J; bases not matched to a gene: 5. There are 16 residues in the CDR3. In addition, the sample was reused for a study of T cells expressing NK-cell markers. That source reports: NKG2C+ dominant clonotypes from over five donors made up about 1.0-8% of CD8+ T cells.

The TCR was taken from a woman aged 18-29 years in good health. Sequencing used CD8+ T cells sorted from blood. The chain couples TRBV7-2 to TRBJ2-3, with 7 bases aligning to TRBD2. The CDR3 protein is CASSLARAGDTDTQYF. Here the CDR3 DNA reads TGTGCCAGCAGCTTAGCGCGGGCGGGAGACACAGATACGCAGTATTTT.